These T cell receptor beta chains were read from a single sample in a study of shared clonotypes between healthy human individuals. The repertoire was sequenced with immunoSEQ multiplex PCR; TCRdb's copy has only in-frame clones and lacks some. The profile shows roughly 2 million clones, about 95% of them singletons. The sample comprised naive CD4+ T cells sorted from blood. These receptors came from a young man in good health. CDR3s include the opening cysteine and the closing phenylalanine or tryptophan. Each record gives: J gene, V gene, clone size, D gene, CDR3 DNA, CDR3 protein. The D gene is left open where the match is weak. Rows give clone size only sometimes, using once, few, many, or a class for an expanded clone.

TRBJ2-1 TRBV5-4 once TRBD2 TGTGCCAGCAGCCCAGTACTAGCGTCCTACAATGAGCAGTTCTTC CASSPVLASYNEQFF
TRBJ1-2 TRBV28 - TRBD1 TGTGCCAGCAGTCCTGGACAGGGAATCTATGGCTACACCTTC CASSPGQGIYGYTF
TRBJ1-2 TRBV2 - TRBD1 TGTGCCAGCAGTCTCCCGGGACAGGCGGTTGGCTACACCTTC CASSLPGQAVGYTF
TRBJ1-2 TRBV30 - - TGTGCCTGGAGTGTACAGTTAGGGGGCTATGGCTACACCTTC CAWSVQLGGYGYTF
TRBJ1-5 TRBV10-3 once TRBD1 TGTGCCACGAACAGGGGGGGCAATCAGCCCCAGCATTTT CATNRGGNQPQHF
TRBJ1-6 TRBV6-5 - TRBD1 TGTGCCAGCAGTTACCAGGGACAGGGCCATTCACCCCTCCACTTT CASSYQGQGHSPLHF
TRBJ2-7 TRBV5-1 - TRBD1 TGCGCCAGCAGCTTGGGCCTCCGACAGGGGGCGTCCTACGAGCAGTACTTC CASSLGLRQGASYEQYF
TRBJ1-5 TRBV19 - - TGTGCCAGTAGTAAGGGGTCATATAGCAATCAGCCCCAGCATTTT CASSKGSYSNQPQHF
TRBJ2-7 TRBV6-1 - - TGTGCCAGCGGGGAACGGACCTACGAGCAGTACTTC CASGERTYEQYF
TRBJ2-7 TRBV29-1 once - TGCAGCGTTGGCCGCACCCCCTACGAGCAGTACTTC CSVGRTPYEQYF
TRBJ2-3 TRBV4-2 - - TGTGCCAGCAGCCAAGCTAGTACTAGCCAACCTAGCACAGATACGCAGTATTTT CASSQASTSQPSTDTQYF
TRBJ2-3 TRBV21-1 - - TGTGCCAGCAGCAAACGGAGCCATACGCAGTATTTT CASSKRSHTQYF
TRBJ2-7 TRBV6-5 - TRBD2 TGTGCCAGCGGACTAGCGGGAGTCAGCGAGCAGTACTTC CASGLAGVSEQYF
TRBJ2-1 TRBV11-3 - - TGTGCCAGCAGCCCAAGCATAGGGGACATGTACAATGAGCAGTTCTTC CASSPSIGDMYNEQFF
TRBJ1-3 TRBV19 - - TGTGCCAGTAGCGTTGGAACCCCTGGAAACACCATATATTTT CASSVGTPGNTIYF
TRBJ1-4 TRBV7-2 once TRBD1 TGTGCCAGCAGCCGGGACAGACTTAATGAAAAACTGTTTTTT CASSRDRLNEKLFF
TRBJ2-7 TRBV27 - - TGTGCCAGCAGTGGTCCCTGGGGTGAGCAGTACTTC CASSGPWGEQYF
TRBJ2-7 TRBV7-2 - TRBD2 TGTGCCAGCAGCGTACCACCGGGACTAGGCGGCGAGCAGTACTTC CASSVPPGLGGEQYF
TRBJ1-4 TRBV5-4 - TRBD1 TGTGCCAGCAGCTCGCGACAGGGAACTAATGAAAAACTGTTTTTT CASSSRQGTNEKLFF
TRBJ2-1 TRBV10-3 - TRBD1 TGTGCCAGCATCCGGGACAGGGATGGTGAGCAGTTCTTC CASIRDRDGEQFF
TRBJ1-1 TRBV7-9 - - TGTGCCAGCAGCTTATTGGGACGGGAGAACACTGAAGCTTTCTTT CASSLLGRENTEAFF
TRBJ2-3 TRBV7-9 - TRBD1 TGTGCCAGCAGCTACCGACAGGGAGGCACAGATACGCAGTATTTT CASSYRQGGTDTQYF
TRBJ2-3 TRBV20-1 - - TGCAGTGCTGGTAAAGATACGCAGTATTTT CSAGKDTQYF
TRBJ2-7 TRBV6-5 - - TGTGCCAGCAGTTACTCCAGGTCCTCCTACGAGCAGTACTTC CASSYSRSSYEQYF
TRBJ1-1 TRBV9 - - TGTGCCAGCAGCGCGTTATTGAGGGGGGACTTGGGCACTGAAGCTTTCTTT CASSALLRGDLGTEAFF
TRBJ2-1 TRBV6-5 few TRBD1 TGTGCCAGCAGTTCCCGGACAGGGAACTACAATGAGCAGTTCTTC CASSSRTGNYNEQFF
TRBJ1-2 TRBV7-9 - TRBD1 TGTGCCAGCAGCGTAGACAGGGGGCGCATCTATGGCTACACCTTC CASSVDRGRIYGYTF
TRBJ1-1 TRBV25-1 - - TGTGCCAGCAGTGAAATGCGGGGGCCGGGTGAAGCTTTCTTT CASSEMRGPGEAFF
TRBJ2-2 TRBV5-6 - - TGTGCCAGCAGCTTCGCCCCAGGGGATGGTACCGGGGAGCTGTTTTTT CASSFAPGDGTGELFF
TRBJ2-3 TRBV29-1 - - TGCAGCGTTGATGGCCTATACACAGATACGCAGTATTTT CSVDGLYTDTQYF
TRBJ1-1 TRBV19 - - TGTGCCAGTAGTATCGGCAGGGGAGTTCGGACGAACACTGAAGCTTTCTTT CASSIGRGVRTNTEAFF